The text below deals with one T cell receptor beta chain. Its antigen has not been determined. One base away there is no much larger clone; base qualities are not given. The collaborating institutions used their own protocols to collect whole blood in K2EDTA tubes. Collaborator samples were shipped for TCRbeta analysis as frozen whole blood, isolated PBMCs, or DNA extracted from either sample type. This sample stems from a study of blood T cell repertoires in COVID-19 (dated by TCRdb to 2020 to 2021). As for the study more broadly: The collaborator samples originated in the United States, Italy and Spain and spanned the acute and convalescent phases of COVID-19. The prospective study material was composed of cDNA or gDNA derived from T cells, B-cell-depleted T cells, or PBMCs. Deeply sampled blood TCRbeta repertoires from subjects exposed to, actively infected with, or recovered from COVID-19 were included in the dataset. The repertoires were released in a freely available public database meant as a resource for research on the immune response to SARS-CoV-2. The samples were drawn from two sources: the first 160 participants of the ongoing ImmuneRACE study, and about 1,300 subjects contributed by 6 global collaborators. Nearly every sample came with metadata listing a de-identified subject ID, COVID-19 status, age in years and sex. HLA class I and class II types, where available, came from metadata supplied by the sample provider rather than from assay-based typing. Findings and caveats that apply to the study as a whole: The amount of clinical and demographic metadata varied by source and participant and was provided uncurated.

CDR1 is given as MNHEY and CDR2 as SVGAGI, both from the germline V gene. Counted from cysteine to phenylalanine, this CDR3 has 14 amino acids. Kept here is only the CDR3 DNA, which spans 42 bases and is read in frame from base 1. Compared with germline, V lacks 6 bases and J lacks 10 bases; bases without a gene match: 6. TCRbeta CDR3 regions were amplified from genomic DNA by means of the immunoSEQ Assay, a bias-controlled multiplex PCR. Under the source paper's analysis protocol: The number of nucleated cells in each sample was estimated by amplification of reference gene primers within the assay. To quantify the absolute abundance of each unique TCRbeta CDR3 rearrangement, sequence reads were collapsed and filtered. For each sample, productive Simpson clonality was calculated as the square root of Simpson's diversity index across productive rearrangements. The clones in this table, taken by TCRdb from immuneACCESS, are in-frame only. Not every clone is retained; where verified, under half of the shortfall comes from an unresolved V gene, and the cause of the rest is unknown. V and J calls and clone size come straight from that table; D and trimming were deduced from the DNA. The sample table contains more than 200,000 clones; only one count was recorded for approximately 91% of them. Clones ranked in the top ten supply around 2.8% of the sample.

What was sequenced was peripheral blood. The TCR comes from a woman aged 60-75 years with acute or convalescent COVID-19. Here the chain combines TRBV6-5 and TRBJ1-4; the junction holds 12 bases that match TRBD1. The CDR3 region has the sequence CASRAGTGGGKLFF. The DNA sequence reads TGTGCCAGCAGGGCCGGGACAGGGGGCGGAAAACTGTTTTTT.